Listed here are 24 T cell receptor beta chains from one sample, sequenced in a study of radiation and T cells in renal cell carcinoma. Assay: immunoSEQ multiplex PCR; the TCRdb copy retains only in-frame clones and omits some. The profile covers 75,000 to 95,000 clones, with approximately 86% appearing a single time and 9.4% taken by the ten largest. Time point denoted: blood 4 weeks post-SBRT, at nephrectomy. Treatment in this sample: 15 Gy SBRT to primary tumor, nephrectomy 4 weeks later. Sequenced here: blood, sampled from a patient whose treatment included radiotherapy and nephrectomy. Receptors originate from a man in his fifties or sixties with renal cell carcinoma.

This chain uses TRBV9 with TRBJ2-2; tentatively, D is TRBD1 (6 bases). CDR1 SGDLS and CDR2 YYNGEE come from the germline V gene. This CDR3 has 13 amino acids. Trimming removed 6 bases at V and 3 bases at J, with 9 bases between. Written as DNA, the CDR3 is TGTGCCAGCACGTGGACAGACACCGGGGAGCTGTTTTTT. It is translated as CASTWTDTGELFF.

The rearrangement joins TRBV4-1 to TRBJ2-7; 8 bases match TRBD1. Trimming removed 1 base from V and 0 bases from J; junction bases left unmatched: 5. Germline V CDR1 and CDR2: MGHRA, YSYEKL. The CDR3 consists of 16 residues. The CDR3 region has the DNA TGCGCCAGCAGCCAAGTGACAGGGGCGGTCTCCTACGAGCAGTACTTC. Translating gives CASSQVTGAVSYEQYF.

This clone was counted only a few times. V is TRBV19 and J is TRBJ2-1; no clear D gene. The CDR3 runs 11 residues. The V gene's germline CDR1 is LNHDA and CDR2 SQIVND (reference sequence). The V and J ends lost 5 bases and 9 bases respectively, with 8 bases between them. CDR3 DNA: TGTGCCAGTAGTGGACCGATTGAGCAGTTCTTC. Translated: CASSGPIEQFF.

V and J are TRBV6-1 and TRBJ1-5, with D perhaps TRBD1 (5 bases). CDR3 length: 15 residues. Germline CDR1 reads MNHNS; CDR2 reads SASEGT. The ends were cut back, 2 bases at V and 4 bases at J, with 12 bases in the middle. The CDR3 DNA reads TGTGCCAGCAGTGAAATCGGGACCGATAATCAGCCCCAGCATTTT. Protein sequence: CASSEIGTDNQPQHF.

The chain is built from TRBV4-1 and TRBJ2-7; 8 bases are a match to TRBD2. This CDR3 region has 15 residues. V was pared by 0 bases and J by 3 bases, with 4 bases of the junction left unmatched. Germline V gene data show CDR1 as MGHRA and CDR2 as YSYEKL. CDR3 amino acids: CASSQESGSFYEQYF. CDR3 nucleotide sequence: TGCGCCAGCAGCCAAGAAAGCGGGAGTTTCTACGAGCAGTACTTC.

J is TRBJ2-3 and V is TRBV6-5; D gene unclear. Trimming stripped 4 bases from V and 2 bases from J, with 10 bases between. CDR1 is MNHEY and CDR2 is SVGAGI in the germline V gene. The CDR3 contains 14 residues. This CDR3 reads CASSSKRATDTQYF. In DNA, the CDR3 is TGTGCCAGCAGTTCGAAAAGGGCCACAGATACGCAGTATTTT.

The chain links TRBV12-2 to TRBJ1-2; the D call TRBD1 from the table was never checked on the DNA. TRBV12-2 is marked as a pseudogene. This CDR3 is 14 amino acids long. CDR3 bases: TGTGCAAGTCGCTTAGTCGGCAGGTTCTATGGCTACACCTTC. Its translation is CASRLVGRFYGYTF.

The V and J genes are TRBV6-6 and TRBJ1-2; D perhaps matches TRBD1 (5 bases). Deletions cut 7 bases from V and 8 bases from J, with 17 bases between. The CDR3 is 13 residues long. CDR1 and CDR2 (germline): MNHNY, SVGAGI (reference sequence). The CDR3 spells CASTMLGVAGYTF. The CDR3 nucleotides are TGTGCCAGCACCATGCTGGGGGTGGCGGGCTACACCTTC.

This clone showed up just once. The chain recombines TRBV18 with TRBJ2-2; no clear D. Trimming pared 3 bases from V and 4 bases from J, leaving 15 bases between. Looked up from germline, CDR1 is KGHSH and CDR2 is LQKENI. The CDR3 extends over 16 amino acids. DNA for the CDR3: TGTGCCAGCTCACCCTCGCTCCTTGAAATCACCGGGGAGCTGTTTTTT. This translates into CASSPSLLEITGELFF. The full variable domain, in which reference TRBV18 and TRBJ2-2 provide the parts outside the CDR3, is NAGVMQNPRHLVRRRGQEARLRCSPMKGHSHVYWYRQLPEEGLKFMVYLQKENIIDESGMPKERFSAEFPKEGPSILRIQQVVRGDSAAYFCASSPSLLEITGELFFGEGSRLTVL.

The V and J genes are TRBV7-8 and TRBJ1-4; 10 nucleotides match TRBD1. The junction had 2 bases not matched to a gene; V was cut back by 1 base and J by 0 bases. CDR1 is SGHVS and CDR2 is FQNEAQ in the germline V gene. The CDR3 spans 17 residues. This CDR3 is CASSLDGQGATNEKLFF. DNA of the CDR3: TGTGCCAGCAGCTTAGACGGACAGGGGGCAACTAATGAAAAACTGTTTTTT.

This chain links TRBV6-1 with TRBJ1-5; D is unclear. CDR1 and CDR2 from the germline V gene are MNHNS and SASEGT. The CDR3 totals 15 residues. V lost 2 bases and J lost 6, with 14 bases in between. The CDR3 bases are TGTGCCAGCAGTGAATTTCTCCCGGACGGTCAGCCCCAGCATTTT. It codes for CASSEFLPDGQPQHF.

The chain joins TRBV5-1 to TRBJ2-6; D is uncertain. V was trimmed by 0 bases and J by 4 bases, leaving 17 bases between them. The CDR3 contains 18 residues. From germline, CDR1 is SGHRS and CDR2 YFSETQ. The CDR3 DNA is TGCGCCAGCAGCTTGGTCCCGTTTTCTGCCACCGGGGCCAACGTCCTGACTTTC. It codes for CASSLVPFSATGANVLTF.

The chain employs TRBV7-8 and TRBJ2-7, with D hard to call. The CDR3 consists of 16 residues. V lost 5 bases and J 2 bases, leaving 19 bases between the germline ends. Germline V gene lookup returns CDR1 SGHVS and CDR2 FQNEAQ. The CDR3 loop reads CASSPRASQGAYEQYF. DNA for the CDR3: TGTGCCAGCAGCCCAAGGGCGTCCCAAGGCGCCTACGAGCAGTACTTC.

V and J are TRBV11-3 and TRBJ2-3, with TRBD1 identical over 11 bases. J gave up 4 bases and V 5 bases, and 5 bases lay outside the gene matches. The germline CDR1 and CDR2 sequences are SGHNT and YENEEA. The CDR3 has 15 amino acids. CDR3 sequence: CASSRWTGGSDTQYF. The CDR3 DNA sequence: TGTGCCAGCAGCCGTTGGACAGGGGGCTCAGATACGCAGTATTTT.

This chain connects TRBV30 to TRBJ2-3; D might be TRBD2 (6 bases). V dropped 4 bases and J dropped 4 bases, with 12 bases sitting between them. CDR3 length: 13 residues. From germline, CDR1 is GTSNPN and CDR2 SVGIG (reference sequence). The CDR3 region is CAWNNGGADTQYF. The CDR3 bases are TGTGCCTGGAATAACGGAGGGGCAGATACGCAGTATTTT.

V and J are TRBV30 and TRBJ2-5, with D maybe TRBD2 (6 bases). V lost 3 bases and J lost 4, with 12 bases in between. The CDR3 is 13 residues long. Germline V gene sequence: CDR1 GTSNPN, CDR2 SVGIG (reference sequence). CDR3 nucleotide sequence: TGTGCCTGGAGCAGTGGACTACTAGAGACCCAGTACTTC. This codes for CAWSSGLLETQYF.

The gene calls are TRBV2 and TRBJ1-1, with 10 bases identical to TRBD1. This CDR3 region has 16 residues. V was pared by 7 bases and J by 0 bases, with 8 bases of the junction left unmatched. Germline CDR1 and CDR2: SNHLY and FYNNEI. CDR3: CASTRDRGHLNTEAFF. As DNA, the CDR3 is TGTGCCAGCACCCGGGACAGGGGCCATCTGAACACTGAAGCTTTCTTT.

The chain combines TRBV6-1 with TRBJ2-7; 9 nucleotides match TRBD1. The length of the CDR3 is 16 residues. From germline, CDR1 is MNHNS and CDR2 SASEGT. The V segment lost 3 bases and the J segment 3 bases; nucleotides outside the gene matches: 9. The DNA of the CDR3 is TGTGCCAGCAGTGAGACCTCACAGGGGGCGCGCTACGAGCAGTACTTC. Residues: CASSETSQGARYEQYF.

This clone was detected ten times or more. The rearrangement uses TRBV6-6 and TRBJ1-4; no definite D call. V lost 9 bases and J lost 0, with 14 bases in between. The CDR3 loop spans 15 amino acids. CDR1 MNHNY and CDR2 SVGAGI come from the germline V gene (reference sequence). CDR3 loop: CASVSSRATNEKLFF. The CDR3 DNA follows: TGTGCCAGTGTCTCCTCTAGAGCAACTAATGAAAAACTGTTTTTT.

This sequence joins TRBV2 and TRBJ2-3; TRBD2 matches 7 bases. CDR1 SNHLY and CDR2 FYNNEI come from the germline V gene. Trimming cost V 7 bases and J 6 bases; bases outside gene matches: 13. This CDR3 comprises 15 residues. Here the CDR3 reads CASTPRGEHEDTQYF. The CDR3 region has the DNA TGTGCCAGCACGCCCCGGGGGGAACACGAGGATACGCAGTATTTT. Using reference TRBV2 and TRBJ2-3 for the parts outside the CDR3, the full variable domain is EPEVTQTPSHQVTQMGQEVILRCVPISNHLYFYWYRQILGQKVEFLVSFYNNEISEKSEIFDDQFSVERPDGSNFTLKIRSTKLEDSAMYFCASTPRGEHEDTQYFGPGTRLTVL.

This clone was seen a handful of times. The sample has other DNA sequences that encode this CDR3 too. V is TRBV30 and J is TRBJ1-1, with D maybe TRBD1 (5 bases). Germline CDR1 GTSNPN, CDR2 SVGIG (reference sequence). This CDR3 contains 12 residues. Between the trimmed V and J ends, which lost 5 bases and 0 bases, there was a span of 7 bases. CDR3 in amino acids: CAWGQMNTEAFF. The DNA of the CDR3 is TGTGCCTGGGGACAAATGAACACTGAAGCTTTCTTT.

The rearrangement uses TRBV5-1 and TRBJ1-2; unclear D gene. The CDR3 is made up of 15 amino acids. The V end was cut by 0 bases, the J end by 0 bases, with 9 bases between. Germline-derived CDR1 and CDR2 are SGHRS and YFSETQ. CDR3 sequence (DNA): TGCGCCAGCAGCTTGGAGGGAGCCCCTAACTATGGCTACACCTTC. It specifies CASSLEGAPNYGYTF.

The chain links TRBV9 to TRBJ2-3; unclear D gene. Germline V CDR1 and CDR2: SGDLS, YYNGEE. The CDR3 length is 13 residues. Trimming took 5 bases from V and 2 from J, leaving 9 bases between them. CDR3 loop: CASSTYSTDTQYF. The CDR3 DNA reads TGTGCCAGCAGTACCTACTCCACAGATACGCAGTATTTT.

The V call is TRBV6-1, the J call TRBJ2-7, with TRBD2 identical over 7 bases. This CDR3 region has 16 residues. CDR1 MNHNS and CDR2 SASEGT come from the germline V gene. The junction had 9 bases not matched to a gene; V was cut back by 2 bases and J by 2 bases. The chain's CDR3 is CASSEISRAGAYEQYF. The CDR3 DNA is TGTGCCAGCAGTGAAATCAGTAGGGCGGGGGCCTACGAGCAGTACTTC.